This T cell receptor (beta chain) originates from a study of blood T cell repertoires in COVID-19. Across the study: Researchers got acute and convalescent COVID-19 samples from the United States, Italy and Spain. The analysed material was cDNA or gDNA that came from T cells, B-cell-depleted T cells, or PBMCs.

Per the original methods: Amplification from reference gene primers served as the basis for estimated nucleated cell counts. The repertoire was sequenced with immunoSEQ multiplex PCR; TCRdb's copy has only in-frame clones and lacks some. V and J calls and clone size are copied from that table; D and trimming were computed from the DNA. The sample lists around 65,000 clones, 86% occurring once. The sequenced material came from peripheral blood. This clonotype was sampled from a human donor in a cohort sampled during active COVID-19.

CDR3 nucleotides: TGCGCCAGCAGCTTGGGAGCGGGAGGGTACAATGAGCAGTTCTTC. This codes for CASSLGAGGYNEQFF. The rearrangement joins TRBV5-1 to TRBJ2-1; 10 bases are a match to TRBD2. The CDR3 has 15 amino acids. Germline values: CDR1 SGHRS, CDR2 YFSETQ. J was trimmed by 4 bases and V by 0 bases; bases with no gene match: 1.